The rows below give T cell receptor beta chains drawn from one sample of a study of T cells in Graves' hyperthyroidism and ophthalmopathy. TCRdb re-called the multiplex PCR reads through MiXCR, storing one row per CDR3 protein. The sample carries around 290,000 distinct CDR3 sequences, roughly 13% recorded once. The material sequenced was blood. All receptors come from a woman aged 40 to 50 with Graves' hyperthyroidism. CDR3s include the opening cysteine and the closing phenylalanine or tryptophan. A D gene is named only where the DNA matches it firmly. Size tells how often a clone was seen (once, few, many) or the class of an expanded clone, and some rows leave it out.

many	TRBV11-3	TRBJ2-5	-	TGTGCCAGCAGCTTAGACAGCCTAGGTGGGGAGACCCAGTACTTC	CASSLDSLGGETQYF
many	TRBV29-1	TRBJ1-1	-	TGCAGCGTATATACCCCCGGGAGCAACACTGAAGCTTTCTTT	CSVYTPGSNTEAFF
many	TRBV28	TRBJ2-1	TRBD1	TGTGCCAGCAGACCTACGACAGGGTGGGCCTACAATGAGCAGTTCTTC	CASRPTTGWAYNEQFF
many	TRBV5-1	TRBJ1-1	-	TGCGCCAGCAGCCCCACACCAGCGAACACTGAAGCTTTCTTT	CASSPTPANTEAFF
many	TRBV20-1	TRBJ2-3	TRBD1	TGCAGTGTTACCGGGACAGCGGTAGATACGCAGTATTTT	CSVTGTAVDTQYF
few	TRBV19	TRBJ2-5	TRBD1	TGTGCCAGTAGTACCACAGGGGGCTTGGAGACCCAGTACTTC	CASSTTGGLETQYF
many	TRBV10-3	TRBJ2-7	-	TGTGCCATCAGTGGGCGGTCCTCAAGCTCCTACGAGCAGTACTTC	CAISGRSSSSYEQYF
many	TRBV3-1	TRBJ2-7	-	TGTGCCAGCAGCCAAGATTCTAGCCCTTCGGACGAGCAGTACTTC	CASSQDSSPSDEQYF
many	TRBV6-1	TRBJ2-1	TRBD2	TGTGCCAGCGTCAAGACTAGCGGGAGGGCCCGCGGTGAGCAGTTCTTC	CASVKTSGRARGEQFF
many	TRBV12-3/TRBV12-4	TRBJ2-3	TRBD2	TGTGCCAGCAGCCAACCCTGGGGAGCGGGAGAGACAGATACGCAGTATTTT	CASSQPWGAGETDTQYF
many	TRBV9	TRBJ1-4	-	TGTGCCAGCAGCGTAGCTGGGCAGGGCGCAACTAATGAAAAACTGTTTTTT	CASSVAGQGATNEKLFF
few	TRBV25-1	TRBJ2-4	-	TGTGCCAGCAGTGAAATAGGCGGGGCCCAAAACATTCAGTACTTC	CASSEIGGAQNIQYF
-	TRBV6-4	TRBJ2-3	-	TGTGCCAGCAGTGACTCCGTTAGCACAGATACGCAGTATTTT	CASSDSVSTDTQYF
many	TRBV20-1	TRBJ1-2	-	TGCAGTGCTAGTCAAGAGTATGGCTACACCTTC	CSASQEYGYTF
many	TRBV20-1	TRBJ2-1	TRBD2	TGCAGTGCTAGACAAACGGGAGGCCTGTACAATGAGCAGTTCTTC	CSARQTGGLYNEQFF
many	TRBV28	TRBJ1-1	-	TGTGCCAGCATCCCTAGGGCTATCTCCCGGAGACATTTTCCTATGAACACTGAAGCTTTCTTT	CASIPRAISRRHFPMNTEAFF
few	TRBV2	TRBJ2-7	TRBD2	TGTGCCAGCAGTTACGGTCCTAGCGGGAGGGCTGGCGAGCAGTACTTC	CASSYGPSGRAGEQYF
-	TRBV7-2	TRBJ2-2	TRBD1	TGTGCCAGCAGCCCGGACAGGATCACCGGGGAGCTGTTTTTT	CASSPDRITGELFF
many	TRBV10-1	TRBJ2-5	-	TGCGCCAGCAGGAACTTGGGTTTACAAGAGACCCAGTACTTC	CASRNLGLQETQYF
-	TRBV20-1	TRBJ2-5	-	TGCAGTGCCAGGGGGGACGGGGAGGAGACCCAGGACTTC	CSARGDGEETQDF
few	TRBV5-4	TRBJ2-3	TRBD2	TGTGCCAGCAGCTTGGTTTTGATGGCTAGCGGGGCGGGTACGCAGTATTTT	CASSLVLMASGAGTQYF
many	TRBV12-3/TRBV12-4	TRBJ1-4	-	TGTGCCAGCAGTTTAGCGCGCGGGGGGGATAATGAAAAACTGTTTTTT	CASSLARGGDNEKLFF
-	TRBV5-4	TRBJ2-5	TRBD1	TGTGCCAGCAGCTTGGGGCGGACAGGGGTTGAGACCCAGTACTTC	CASSLGRTGVETQYF
many	TRBV7-2	TRBJ2-7	-	TGTGCCAGCAGCCTATTAGGGGGAGGGAGGGCCTGGGAGCAGTACTTC	CASSLLGGGRAWEQYF
many	TRBV12-3/TRBV12-4	TRBJ2-3	TRBD2	TGTGCCAGCAGTTTCGGAAAACTAGCGGGCACAGATACGCAGTATTTT	CASSFGKLAGTDTQYF
many	TRBV2	TRBJ1-4	-	TGTGCCAGCAGTGAACGGGACATACCTTCTAATGAAAAACTGTTTTTT	CASSERDIPSNEKLFF
many	TRBV20-1	TRBJ2-1	-	TGCAGTGCCCTCCCGGACCTAGAAGTGTCCAATGAGCAGTTCTTC	CSALPDLEVSNEQFF
many	TRBV7-9	TRBJ1-4	-	TGTGCCAGCAGAGATAACAGGGATGTGAGTGAAAAACTGTTTTTT	CASRDNRDVSEKLFF
many	TRBV7-3	TRBJ2-5	-	TGTGCCAGCAGCTCTCAAGGGCTTATCCAAGAGACCCAGTACTTC	CASSSQGLIQETQYF
-	TRBV6-1	TRBJ2-3	TRBD2	TGTGCCAGCTCTTTAGCGGGCACAGATACGCGGTATTTT	CASSLAGTDTRYF
many	TRBV11-3	TRBJ1-1	TRBD1	TGTGCCAGCAGCTTTCAGGGGGACACTGAAGCTTTCTTT	CASSFQGDTEAFF
few	TRBV20-1	TRBJ1-6	TRBD1	TGCACTCCCTCGTCAGGACAGGGACTCTATAATTCACCCCTCCACTTT	CTPSSGQGLYNSPLHF
-	TRBV10-3	TRBJ1-3	-	TGTGCCATCAGTTCTCCTCCCGGGACGGACTCTGGAAACACCATATATTTT	CAISSPPGTDSGNTIYF
many	TRBV11-2	TRBJ2-7	-	TGTGCCAGCAGCTTAATTAGCGACGAGCAGTACTTC	CASSLISDEQYF
many	TRBV7-9	TRBJ1-6	-	TGTGCCAGCAGCTACCGGGAGAATTCACCCCTCCACTTT	CASSYRENSPLHF
many	TRBV7-9	TRBJ1-1	TRBD1	TGTGCCAGCAGCCGGGACAGCCGCGTTGGAGCTTTCTTT	CASSRDSRVGAFF